What follows are 25 T cell receptor beta chains derived from one specimen sequenced in a study of blood T cell repertoires in COVID-19. Clones were sequenced by immunoSEQ multiplex PCR, and TCRdb holds only the in-frame ones, with some missing. The table lists approximately 170,000 clones, about 89% of them singletons, with more than 3% in the top ten. Sample: peripheral blood. Receptors were obtained from a man aged 65-85 years with acute or convalescent COVID-19.

The V gene is TRBV5-1, the J gene TRBJ1-6; 8 positions match TRBD1. Looked up from germline, CDR1 is SGHRS and CDR2 is YFSETQ. The CDR3 runs to 14 residues. J was trimmed by 10 bases and V by 0 bases; bases with no gene match: 3. The CDR3 region is CASSLGDRGSPLHF. The CDR3 DNA reads as TGCGCCAGCAGCTTGGGAGACAGGGGATCACCCCTCCACTTT.

The genes are TRBV9 and TRBJ2-1, with 9 bases matching TRBD2. CDR1 and CDR2 from the germline V gene are SGDLS and YYNGEE. The CDR3 loop spans 15 amino acids. Trimming cost V 9 bases and J 7 bases; bases outside gene matches: 14. The CDR3 protein is CAKCGASGKQNEQFF. Written as DNA, the CDR3 is TGTGCCAAATGTGGGGCTAGCGGGAAACAGAATGAGCAGTTCTTC.

The chain uses TRBV6-5 and TRBJ1-1; D remains unclear. Germline loops: CDR1 MNHEY, CDR2 SVGAGI. The CDR3 contains 14 residues. V was pared by 5 bases and J by 1 base, with 11 bases between. The CDR3 loop reads CASSPRVSNTEAFF. The CDR3 coding sequence is TGTGCCAGCAGTCCTCGGGTTTCGAACACTGAAGCTTTCTTT.

The chain links TRBV7-3 to TRBJ2-3; D unresolved. V shed 2 bases and J shed 1 base, with 10 bases lying between them. CDR3 size: 15 residues. Germline lookup yields CDR1 SGHTA and CDR2 FQGTGA. CDR3 protein: CASSLSPRGTDTQYF. The CDR3 coding sequence is TGTGCCAGCAGCTTATCCCCCCGCGGCACAGATACGCAGTATTTT.

V and J are TRBV30 and TRBJ1-1; 9 bases are shared with TRBD1. V lost 3 bases, J lost 3 bases, and 8 bases stayed unmatched. The CDR3 is 15 residues long. The germline V gene has CDR1 GTSNPN and CDR2 SVGIG (reference sequence). The CDR3: CAWRKTGGIDTEAFF. In DNA form, the CDR3 reads TGTGCCTGGAGAAAGACAGGGGGTATCGACACTGAAGCTTTCTTT.

J is TRBJ2-2 and V is TRBV5-1, with D unclear. From germline, CDR1 is SGHRS and CDR2 YFSETQ. V was shortened by 2 bases and J by 0 bases, with 8 bases between the two germline ends. This CDR3 comprises 15 residues. CDR3 in DNA: TGCGCCAGCAGCTTATTCAGTACGAACACCGGGGAGCTGTTTTTT. It encodes CASSLFSTNTGELFF.

This sequence joins TRBV5-1 and TRBJ2-7; maybe TRBD1 (6 bases). Germline CDR1 reads SGHRS; CDR2 reads YFSETQ. Between the trimmed V and J ends, which lost 4 bases and 6 bases, there was a span of 17 bases. This CDR3 has 14 amino acids. The CDR3, as DNA: TGCGCCAGCAGCCGTACGGACAGTCTCCCCGAGCAGTACTTC. Translating gives CASSRTDSLPEQYF.

This chain uses TRBV23-1 with TRBJ1-2, with D possibly TRBD1 on 5 matching bases. TRBV23-1 is assigned to the ORF class and has an uncertain function. This CDR3 comprises 15 residues. The V end was cut by 0 bases, the J end by 0 bases, with 8 bases between. CDR3 DNA sequence: TGCGCCAGCAGTCAATCCACAGGTTCTAACTATGGCTACACCTTC. Translated, it gives CASSQSTGSNYGYTF.

The V call is TRBV9, the J call TRBJ2-5; maybe TRBD2 (6 bases). Per germline, CDR1 SGDLS and CDR2 YYNGEE. V shed 3 bases and J shed 4 bases, with 16 bases lying between them. The CDR3 runs to 15 residues. CDR3 sequence: CASSAWDFKGETQYF. CDR3 nucleotides: TGTGCCAGCAGCGCTTGGGACTTTAAGGGAGAGACCCAGTACTTC.

The chain recombines TRBV2 with TRBJ1-2; 7 nucleotides match TRBD1. V dropped 6 bases and J dropped 3; count of bases not matched to a gene: 7. The CDR3 length is 14 residues. Per the germline V gene, CDR1 is SNHLY and CDR2 is FYNNEI. The CDR3 DNA follows: TGTGCCAGCAGGGGGACAGTGGGGGACTATGGCTACACCTTC. Protein product: CASRGTVGDYGYTF. Using reference TRBV2 and TRBJ1-2 for the parts outside the CDR3, the full variable domain is EPEVTQTPSHQVTQMGQEVILRCVPISNHLYFYWYRQILGQKVEFLVSFYNNEISEKSEIFDDQFSVERPDGSNFTLKIRSTKLEDSAMYFCASRGTVGDYGYTFGSGTRLTVV.

The genes are TRBV10-2 and TRBJ1-6; D gene ambiguous. V gave up 8 bases and J gave up 5 bases, with 10 bases separating them. This CDR3 is 13 amino acids long. CDR1 is WSHSY and CDR2 is SAAADI in the germline V gene. CDR3 sequence reads: CASVSYDNSPLHF. The CDR3 DNA follows: TGCGCCAGCGTCAGTTACGATAATTCACCCCTCCACTTT.

The J gene is TRBJ2-1, the V gene TRBV7-6; D might be TRBD2 (6 bases). Germline V gene data show CDR1 as SGHVS and CDR2 as FNYEAQ. Trimming stripped 4 bases from V and 11 bases from J, with 21 bases between. The CDR3 sequence is 15 residues long. The CDR3 DNA is TGTGCCAGCAGCTCCAGCCGGACAAACGGAGGGAAGCAGTTCTTC. The encoded protein is CASSSSRTNGGKQFF.

This sequence joins TRBV10-3 and TRBJ2-7; D possibly corresponds to TRBD2 (7 bases). The CDR3 is made up of 11 amino acids. Looked up from germline, CDR1 is ENHRY and CDR2 is SYGVKD. V was trimmed by 10 bases and J by 7 bases, leaving 14 bases between them. The chain's CDR3 is CATRRGQEQYF. CDR3 DNA sequence: TGTGCCACCCGGCGGGGGCAGGAGCAGTACTTC.

This chain joins TRBV28 and TRBJ1-6; D gene unclear. The CDR3 loop spans 15 amino acids. Trimming took off 6 bases at V and 13 bases at J, with 22 bases between the two ends. Germline V gene sequence: CDR1 MDHEN, CDR2 SYDVKM. The CDR3 region is CASRLSGAAPGPLHF. The CDR3 coding sequence is TGTGCCAGCAGGCTCAGTGGAGCGGCGCCTGGGCCCCTCCACTTT.

This clone came up once. J is TRBJ2-3 and V is TRBV5-4; possible D gene TRBD2, 6 bases. Trimming shortened V by 3 bases and J by 4 bases, and 12 bases separated the two germline ends. This CDR3 comprises 14 residues. Germline values: CDR1 SGHNT, CDR2 YYREEE (reference sequence). In DNA, the CDR3 is TGTGCCAGCAGCTGGAGGGGATCCGCAGATACGCAGTATTTT. As protein: CASSWRGSADTQYF.

The chain employs TRBV4-1 and TRBJ2-3; the match to TRBD2 covers 9 bases. The CDR3 is made up of 18 amino acids. J lost 2 bases, V lost 3 bases, and 12 bases had no gene match. The germline V gene encodes CDR1 MGHRA and CDR2 YSYEKL. CDR3 sequence: CASSQPLRGGMVTDTQYF. The CDR3 region has the DNA TGCGCCAGCAGCCAGCCCCTGCGGGGGGGCATGGTCACAGATACGCAGTATTTT.

V and J are TRBV6-5 and TRBJ2-7; perhaps TRBD1 as D (5 bases). Trimming pared 8 bases from V and 0 bases from J, leaving 14 bases between. Germline V gene lookup returns CDR1 MNHEY and CDR2 SVGAGI. The CDR3 loop spans 14 amino acids. CDR3 sequence reads: CASGPLGHSYEQYF. CDR3 nucleotides: TGTGCCAGCGGGCCCTTGGGGCACTCCTACGAGCAGTACTTC.

The chain recombines TRBV4-3 with TRBJ2-1; D call uncertain. Trimming took off 1 base at V and 2 bases at J, with 12 bases between the two ends. This CDR3 spans 16 amino acids. Looked up from germline, CDR1 is LGHNA and CDR2 is YSLEER. The CDR3 loop is CASSQALSPPYNEQFF. The CDR3 DNA follows: TGCGCCAGCAGCCAAGCCTTATCCCCCCCCTACAATGAGCAGTTCTTC.

This chain connects TRBV7-2 to TRBJ2-7, with 9 bases aligning to TRBD2. CDR1 and CDR2 (germline): SGHTA, FQGNSA. The length of the CDR3 is 15 residues. Trimming at V came to 5 bases and at J to 4 bases, leaving 9 bases not matched to a gene. The CDR3 DNA sequence: TGTGCCAGCAGCCCTCAGGGACTAGCAGGTTACGAGCAGTACTTC. Its translation: CASSPQGLAGYEQYF. Full variable domain (rest looked up from reference TRBV7-2 and TRBJ2-7): GAGVSQSPSNKVTEKGKDVELRCDPISGHTALYWYRQSLGQGLEFLIYFQGNSAPDKSGLPSDRFSAERTGGSVSTLTIQRTQQEDSAVYLCASSPQGLAGYEQYFGPGTRLTVT.

The chain carries TRBV10-3 and TRBJ2-5; no reliable D call. Per germline, CDR1 ENHRY and CDR2 SYGVKD. The CDR3 contains 13 residues. The CDR3 region is CATSTTHQETQYF. The CDR3 coding sequence is TGTGCTACGTCCACGACACATCAAGAGACCCAGTACTTC.

The chain links TRBV7-9 to TRBJ1-2; possible D gene TRBD1, 6 bases. The CDR3 is made up of 13 amino acids. Per germline, CDR1 SEHNR and CDR2 FQNEAQ (reference sequence). Trimming removed 3 bases at V and 6 bases at J, with 11 bases between. CDR3: CASSFGGSDGYTF. As DNA, the CDR3 is TGTGCCAGCAGCTTTGGGGGCTCAGATGGCTACACCTTC.

V usage is TRBV10-3 and J usage is TRBJ2-5; possible D gene TRBD1, 6 bases. CDR1 is ENHRY, CDR2 SYGVKD, per germline. Trimming pared 0 bases from V and 4 bases from J, leaving 9 bases between. The CDR3 totals 14 residues. The CDR3 DNA follows: TGTGCCATCAGTGAGTCGAGGGGGACAGAGACCCAGTACTTC. It is translated as CAISESRGTETQYF.

The V call is TRBV5-1, the J call TRBJ1-6, with TRBD1 as a possible D gene (6 bases). V was cut by 1 base and J by 5 bases, with 13 bases left in between. CDR3 length: 16 residues. Germline V lookup: CDR1 SGHRS, CDR2 YFSETQ. For the CDR3, the DNA is TGCGCCAGCAGCTTGAATGGGGGGGCGAATAATTCACCCCTCCACTTT. Amino acids: CASSLNGGANNSPLHF.

The genes are TRBV2 and TRBJ2-1, with 11 nucleotides matching TRBD2. This CDR3 has 13 residues. V lost 9 bases to trimming and J lost 6 bases; unmatched junction nucleotides: 4. Germline-derived CDR1 and CDR2 are SNHLY and FYNNEI. CDR3 nucleotides: TGTGCCAGGGGACTAGCGGAGTTCAATGAGCAGTTCTTC. Residues: CARGLAEFNEQFF.

This clone was seen only a few times. This sequence joins TRBV6-5 and TRBJ2-7, with 9 bases aligning to TRBD2. Looked up from germline, CDR1 is MNHEY and CDR2 is SVGAGI. The CDR3 consists of 15 residues. The V and J ends lost 2 bases and 2 bases, in that order; junction bases with no gene match: 4. CDR3 sequence: CASSYEGTSPYEQYF. The CDR3 DNA reads as TGTGCCAGCAGTTACGAGGGGACTAGCCCCTACGAGCAGTACTTC.